These 9 T cell receptor beta chains originate from one sample sequenced in a study of CD8 T cells in ankylosing spondylitis (dated by TCRdb to 2017 to 2019). Libraries were prepared through 5' RACE. The sequencing machine was an Illumina HiSeq 2500. TCRdb's own reprocessing of the public reads used fastp at Q25 and MiXCR and kept productive beta chains. Every entry covers one CDR3 protein and lists the most common genes and DNA from its rows. The table for this sample lists 100,000 or so distinct CDR3 sequences; around 24% of them were counted only once. Jointly, the top ten make up over 9% of the sample. Sequencing was performed on synovial fluid, either unsorted or a sorted T cell fraction (not recorded which). The source of these receptors is a male donor with ankylosing spondylitis.

This chain joins TRBV12-3 or TRBV12-4 and TRBJ1-4; 9 nucleotides line up with TRBD1. Trimming at V came to 4 bases and at J to 4 bases, leaving 4 bases not matched to a gene. This CDR3 is built from 15 residues. This CDR3 reads CASSYPGQGNEKLFF. DNA for the CDR3: TGTGCCAGCAGTTATCCGGGACAGGGTAATGAAAAACTGTTTTTT.

This chain links TRBV10-2 with TRBJ2-3, with TRBD2 matching 10 bases. V was pared by 10 bases and J by 6 bases, with 7 bases of the junction left unmatched. Germline V gene lookup returns CDR1 WSHSY and CDR2 SAAADI. The CDR3 contains 13 residues. The CDR3 sequence is CATQLAGLDTQYF. In DNA, the CDR3 is TGCGCCACCCAACTAGCGGGACTTGATACGCAGTATTTT.

This clonotype was seen repeatedly, ten times or more. The chain is built from TRBV7-2 and TRBJ2-1; TRBD2 agrees at 13 bases. Per germline, CDR1 SGHTA and CDR2 FQGNSA. V gave up 4 bases and J gave up 7 bases; unmatched junction bases: 10. This CDR3 region has 17 residues. In DNA form, the CDR3 reads TGTGCCAGCAGCTATCCTTCACTAGCGGGAGGGCATAATGAGCAGTTCTTC. Protein sequence: CASSYPSLAGGHNEQFF.

This clonotype was recorded a few times. This rearrangement joins TRBV20-1 to TRBJ2-7; 8 nucleotides agree with TRBD1. Germline-derived CDR1 and CDR2 are DFQATT and SNEGSKA (reference sequence). V gave up 5 bases and J gave up 2 bases; unmatched junction bases: 2. The CDR3 runs 12 residues. DNA for the CDR3: TGCAGTGCTGGGACAGGAGCCTACGAGCAGTACGTC. As protein: CSAGTGAYEQYV.

The J gene is TRBJ1-4, the V gene TRBV25-1; TRBD1 matches at 7 bases. J gave up 3 bases and V 6 bases, and 4 bases lay outside the gene matches. Germline lookup yields CDR1 MGHDK and CDR2 SYGVNS. The CDR3 has 14 amino acids. CDR3 DNA: TGTGCCAGCAGCCAGGGGGGATCTAATGAAAAACTGTTTTTT. It specifies CASSQGGSNEKLFF.

This clonotype came up a few times. The chain combines TRBV11-2 with TRBJ2-1; 11 positions match TRBD2. J was trimmed by 4 bases and V by 4 bases; bases with no gene match: 12. The CDR3 runs to 18 residues. CDR1 is SGHAT, CDR2 FQNNGV, per germline. CDR3 in amino acids: CASSWASGRRLQYNEQFF. The DNA for the CDR3 is TGTGCCAGCAGCTGGGCTAGCGGGAGGCGCCTACAATACAATGAGCAGTTCTTC. The full variable domain, rest sourced from reference TRBV11-2 and TRBJ2-1, is EAGVAQSPRYKIIEKRQSVAFWCNPISGHATLYWYQQILGQGPKLLIQFQNNGVVDDSQLPKDRFSAERLKGVDSTLKIQPAKLEDSAVYLCASSWASGRRLQYNEQFFGPGTRLTVL.

The chain couples TRBV30 to TRBJ2-3; the match to TRBD2 covers 11 bases. CDR3 length: 14 residues. Germline V lookup: CDR1 GTSNPN, CDR2 SVGIG (reference sequence). Trimming took 4 bases from V and 0 from J; bases not matched to a gene: 0. The CDR3 sequence: CAWTSGRSTDTQYF. In DNA, the CDR3 is TGTGCCTGGACTAGCGGGAGGAGCACAGATACGCAGTATTTT.

The chain combines TRBV7-6 with TRBJ1-1; the D gene is possibly TRBD1 (5 bases). Trimming took off 5 bases at V and 1 base at J, with 8 bases between the two ends. This CDR3 spans 13 amino acids. The germline CDR1 and CDR2 sequences are SGHVS and FNYEAQ. Here the CDR3 DNA reads TGTGCCAGCAGCCCGGGACGGAACACTGAAGCTTTCTTT. Amino acid sequence: CASSPGRNTEAFF. Full variable domain (outside the CDR3, taken from reference TRBV7-6 and TRBJ1-1): GAGVSQSPRYKVTKRGQDVALRCDPISGHVSLYWYRQALGQGPEFLTYFNYEAQQDKSGLPNDRFSAERPEGSISTLTIQRTEQRDSAMYRCASSPGRNTEAFFGQGTRLTVV.

Only a few counts were recorded for this clonotype. The chain has TRBV11-2 and TRBJ2-1; D is undetermined. Trimming pared 7 bases from V and 10 bases from J, leaving 11 bases between. Germline CDR1 and CDR2: SGHAT and FQNNGV. CDR3 size: 11 residues. The DNA of the CDR3 is TGTGCCAGCATGATGGCTTGGGAGCAGTTCTTC. Protein product: CASMMAWEQFF.